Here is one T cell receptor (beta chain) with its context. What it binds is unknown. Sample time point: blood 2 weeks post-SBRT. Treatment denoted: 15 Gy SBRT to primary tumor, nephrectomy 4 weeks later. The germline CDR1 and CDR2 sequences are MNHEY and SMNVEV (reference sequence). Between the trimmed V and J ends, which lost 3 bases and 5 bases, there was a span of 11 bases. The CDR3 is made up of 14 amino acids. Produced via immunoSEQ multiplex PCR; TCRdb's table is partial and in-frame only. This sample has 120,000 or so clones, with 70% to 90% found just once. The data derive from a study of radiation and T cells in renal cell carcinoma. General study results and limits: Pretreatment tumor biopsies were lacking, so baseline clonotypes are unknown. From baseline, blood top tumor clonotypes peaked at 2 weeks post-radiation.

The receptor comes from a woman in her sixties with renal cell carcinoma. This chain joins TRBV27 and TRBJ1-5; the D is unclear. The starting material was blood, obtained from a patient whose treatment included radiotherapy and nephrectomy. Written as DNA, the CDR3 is TGTGCCAGCAGTTTTAACGGATACTATCAGCCCCAGCATTTT. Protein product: CASSFNGYYQPQHF.